Included here is one T cell receptor (beta chain) sequence, with context. The data were taken from a study of cytomegalovirus exposure and HLA in healthy donors. Clones were read by immunoSEQ multiplex PCR, and TCRdb kept only the in-frame ones, dropping some. The table lists about 49,000 clones, roughly 94% of them singletons. Germline loops: CDR1 SGHVS, CDR2 FQNEAQ. The trim removed 1 base at V and 0 bases at J, leaving 5 bases unmatched. The CDR3 totals 18 residues. The chain joins TRBV7-8 to TRBJ2-1, with 11 nucleotides matching TRBD2. The sequence was collected from a woman between 18 and 29 years old in good health and CMV-seropositive. The sample comprised PBMCs. The DNA for the CDR3 is TGTGCCAGCAGCTTAGTAATAGCGGGAGGGAGCTCCTACAATGAGCAGTTCTTC. It translates to CASSLVIAGGSSYNEQFF.